This TCR beta chain was profiled in a study of blood T cell repertoires in COVID-19. At the level of the study: From T cells, B-cell-depleted T cells, or PBMCs came the material, which was cDNA or gDNA.

Original data processing: For nucleated cells, counts were estimated from reference gene primer amplification. Method: immunoSEQ multiplex PCR; TCRdb's copy keeps in-frame clones and lacks some. V, J and clone size derive from that table, while D and trimming were established from the DNA sequence. The data show 80,000 to 100,000 clones, roughly 87% seen once. CDR1 and CDR2 (germline): LNHDA, SQIVND (reference sequence). CDR3 length equals 15 residues. The V and J ends lost 1 base and 7 bases, in that order; junction bases with no gene match: 8. The rearrangement links TRBV19 to TRBJ1-2, with 8 nucleotides matching TRBD1. Sequencing was performed on peripheral blood. The source is an older man with acute or convalescent COVID-19. The CDR3: CASSIGGRGPFGYTF. CDR3 DNA sequence: TGTGCCAGTAGTATAGGCGGCAGGGGGCCTTTTGGCTACACCTTC.